This T cell receptor beta chain stems from a study of shared clonotypes between healthy human individuals. Broader study findings: Clonotype sharing across several donors was observed for about 5.5% of naive CD4 clonotypes.

With V trimmed by 7 bases and J by 0 bases, 3 bases remained unmatched. The CDR3 length is 13 residues. Per germline, CDR1 SGHRS and CDR2 YFSETQ. Partitioning of CD4+ cells yielded a CD45RA+ naive subset and a CD45RA-negative memory subset. Points on this clone: The target antigen is unknown. Other DNA sequences from this sample encode an identical CDR3 as well.

Across several immunoSEQ plates, the genomic DNA of each subset was split evenly. Authors' processing steps: Junction-only sequences without quality scores were provided by ImmunoSEQ, so filtering was different. This table comes from immunoSEQ multiplex PCR, and its TCRdb copy is limited to in-frame clones, with some not included. V and J calls and clone size are copied from that table; D and trimming were computed from the DNA. The data contain roughly 2.5 million clones, around 94% of them singletons. This chain connects TRBV5-1 to TRBJ2-7; 8 positions match TRBD2. The sequencing sample was made of naive CD4+ T cells sorted from blood. As for subset: CD45RA+ positively selected. The sequence was obtained from a young man in good health. For the CDR3, the DNA is TGCGCCAGCTCGGGAGGGAACTCCTACGAGCAGTACTTC. This gives the protein CASSGGNSYEQYF.